The clone carrying this TCR beta chain has a handful of counts. Its specificity is unknown. A much more abundant neighbour one base away suggests this may be a read error. These data originate in a study of post-analysis software for immune sequencing data. About the research overall: The patients showed relapsing-remitting, secondary progressive and progressive-relapsing multiple sclerosis courses. The study, taken as a whole, reports: In multiple sclerosis, normalized Chao1 diversity was significantly below that of controls. Included in a set of several TRBV segments more frequent in patients than controls were TRBV5-6, TRBV5-1 and TRBV20-1.

The V and J ends lost 4 bases and 6 bases respectively, with 15 bases between them. CDR1 is SEHNR, CDR2 FQNEAQ, per germline (reference sequence). The CDR3 contains 14 residues. TCR beta cDNA libraries included unique molecular identifiers. The T cell input of roughly 1 to 11 million gave roughly 0.5 million cDNA molecules. Via MiXCR, TCRdb re-called the PCR reads, giving one row per CDR3 protein. There are around 200,000 distinct CDR3 sequences in the sample; around 29% occur only once, and nearly 3.5% lies in the top ten. This TCR derives from a girl aged 2-17 years with multiple sclerosis. The gene calls are TRBV7-9 and TRBJ2-5, with D perhaps TRBD1 or TRBD2 (5 bases each). The sequenced material came from blood. CDR3 sequence (DNA): TGTGCCAGCAGCTGGTTGGGGGAACAAAAGACCCAGTACTTC. Amino acids: CASSWLGEQKTQYF.